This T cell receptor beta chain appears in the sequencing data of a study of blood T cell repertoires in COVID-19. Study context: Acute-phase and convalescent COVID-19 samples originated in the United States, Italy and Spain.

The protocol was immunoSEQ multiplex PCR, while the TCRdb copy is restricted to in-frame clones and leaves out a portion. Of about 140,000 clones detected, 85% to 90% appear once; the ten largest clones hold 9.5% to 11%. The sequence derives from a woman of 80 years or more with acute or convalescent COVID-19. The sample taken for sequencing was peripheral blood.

The CDR3 bases are TGTGCCAGCAGCTATGGGGCCCCTGGGGCAGATACGCAGTATTTT. This sequence encodes CASSYGAPGADTQYF. The J gene is TRBJ2-3, the V gene TRBV5-5; weak D call: TRBD1 (5 bases). Germline assignment: CDR1 SGHKS and CDR2 YYEKEE (reference sequence). The CDR3 sequence is 15 residues long. Trimming took off 3 bases at V and 4 bases at J, with 15 bases between the two ends.